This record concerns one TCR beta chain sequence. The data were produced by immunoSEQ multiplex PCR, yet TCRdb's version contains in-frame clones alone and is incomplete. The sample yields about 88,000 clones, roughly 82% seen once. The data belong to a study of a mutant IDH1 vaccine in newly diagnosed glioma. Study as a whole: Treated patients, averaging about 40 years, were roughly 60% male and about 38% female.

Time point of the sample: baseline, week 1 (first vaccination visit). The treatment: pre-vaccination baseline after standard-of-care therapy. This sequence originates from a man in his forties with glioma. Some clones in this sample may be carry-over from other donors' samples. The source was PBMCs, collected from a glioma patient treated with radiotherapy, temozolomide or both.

The DNA for the CDR3 is TGTGCCAGCAGCTTAGCAAACTTACAGGGTAATGAGCAGTTCTTC. It specifies CASSLANLQGNEQFF. V is TRBV7-9 and J is TRBJ2-1; D possibly corresponds to TRBD1 (6 bases). The CDR3 contains 15 residues. The germline V and J ends were trimmed by 0 bases and 7 bases, with 13 bases remaining between them. Germline CDR1 reads SEHNR; CDR2 reads FQNEAQ (reference sequence).